This TCR beta chain was identified in a study of T cell repertoires in ileal Crohn's disease. Whole-study results and caveats: Compared with CD4 T cells, sorted CD8 cells carried more expanded clones. Active smokers at surgery had more clonal expansions than non-smokers.

Per sample, 500 to 650 nanograms of biopsy DNA were TCRB immunosequenced. TCRdb's table, derived via immunoSEQ multiplex PCR, lists solely in-frame clones and lacks some. The sample records roughly 15,000 clones, around three quarters being singletons. As for this clone: Its antigen is currently unknown.

V was pared by 5 bases and J by 2 bases, with 8 bases of the junction left unmatched. CDR1 and CDR2 from the germline V gene are SGHVS and FQNEAQ. This CDR3 comprises 16 residues. The sample taken for sequencing was ileal tissue. The receptor was isolated from an adult with Crohn's disease. J is TRBJ2-3 and V is TRBV7-8; TRBD1 aligns across 9 bases. In DNA form, the CDR3 reads TGTGCCAGCAGCCCGACAGGGGGGTCATACACAGATACGCAGTATTTT. Amino acids: CASSPTGGSYTDTQYF.